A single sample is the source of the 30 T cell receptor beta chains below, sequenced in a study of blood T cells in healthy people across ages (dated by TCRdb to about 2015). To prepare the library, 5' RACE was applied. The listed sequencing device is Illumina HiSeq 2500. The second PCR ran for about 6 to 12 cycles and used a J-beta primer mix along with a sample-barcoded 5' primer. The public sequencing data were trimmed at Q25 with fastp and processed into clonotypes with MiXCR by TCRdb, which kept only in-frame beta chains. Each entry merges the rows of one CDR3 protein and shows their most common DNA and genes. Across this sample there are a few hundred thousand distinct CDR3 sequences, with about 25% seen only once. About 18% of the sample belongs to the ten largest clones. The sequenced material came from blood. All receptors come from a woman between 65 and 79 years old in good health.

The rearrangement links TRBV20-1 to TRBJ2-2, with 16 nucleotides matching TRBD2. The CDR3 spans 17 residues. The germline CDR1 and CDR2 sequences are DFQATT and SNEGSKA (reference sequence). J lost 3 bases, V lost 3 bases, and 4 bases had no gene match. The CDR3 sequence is CSASRGLAGGHTGELFF. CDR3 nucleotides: TGCAGTGCTAGCAGGGGACTAGCGGGGGGGCACACCGGGGAGCTGTTTTTT.

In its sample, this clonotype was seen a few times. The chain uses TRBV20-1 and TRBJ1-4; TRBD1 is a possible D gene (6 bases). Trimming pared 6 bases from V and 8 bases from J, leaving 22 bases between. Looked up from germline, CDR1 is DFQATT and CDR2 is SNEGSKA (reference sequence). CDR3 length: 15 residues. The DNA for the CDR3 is TGCAGTGCGAAAAGTAACAGGGTCGGGGGGGAAAAACTGTTTTTT. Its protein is CSAKSNRVGGEKLFF.

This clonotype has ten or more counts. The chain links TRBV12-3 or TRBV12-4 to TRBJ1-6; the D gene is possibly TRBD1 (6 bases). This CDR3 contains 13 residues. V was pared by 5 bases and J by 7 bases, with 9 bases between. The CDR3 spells CASSLDRNSPLHF. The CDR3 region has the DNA TGTGCCAGCAGTCTGGACAGAAATTCACCCCTCCACTTT.

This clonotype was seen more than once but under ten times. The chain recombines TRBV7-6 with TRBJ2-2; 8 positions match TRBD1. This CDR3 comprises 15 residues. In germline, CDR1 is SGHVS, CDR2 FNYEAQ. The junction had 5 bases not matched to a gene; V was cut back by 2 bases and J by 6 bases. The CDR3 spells CASSLTNRGAGELFF. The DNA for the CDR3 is TGTGCCAGCAGCTTAACTAACAGGGGGGCCGGGGAGCTGTTTTTT.

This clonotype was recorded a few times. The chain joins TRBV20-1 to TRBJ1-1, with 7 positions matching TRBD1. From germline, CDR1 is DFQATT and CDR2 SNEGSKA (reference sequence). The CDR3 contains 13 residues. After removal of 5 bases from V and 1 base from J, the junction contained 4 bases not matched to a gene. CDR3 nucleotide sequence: TGCAGTGCTCCAGGGACAGAGAACACTGAAGCTTTCTTT. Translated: CSAPGTENTEAFF.

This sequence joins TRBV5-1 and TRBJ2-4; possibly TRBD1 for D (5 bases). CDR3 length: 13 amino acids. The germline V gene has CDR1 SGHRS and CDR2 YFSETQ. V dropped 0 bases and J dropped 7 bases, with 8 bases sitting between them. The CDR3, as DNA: TGCGCCAGCAGCTTGGCGGCAGGGAACATTCAGTACTTC. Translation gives CASSLAAGNIQYF.

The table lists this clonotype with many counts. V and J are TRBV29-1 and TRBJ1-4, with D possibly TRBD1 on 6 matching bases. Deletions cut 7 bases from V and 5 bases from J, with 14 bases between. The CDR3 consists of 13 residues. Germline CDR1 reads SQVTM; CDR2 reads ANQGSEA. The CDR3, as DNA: TGCAGCGCTGGACAGTTTATAAATGAAAAACTGTTTTTT. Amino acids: CSAGQFINEKLFF.

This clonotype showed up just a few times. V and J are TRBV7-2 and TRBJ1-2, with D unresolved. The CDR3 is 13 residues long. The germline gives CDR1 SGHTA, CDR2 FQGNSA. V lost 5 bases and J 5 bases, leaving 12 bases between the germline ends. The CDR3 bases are TGTGCCAGCAGCCCCGACGGAAGTTATGGCTACACCTTC. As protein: CASSPDGSYGYTF.

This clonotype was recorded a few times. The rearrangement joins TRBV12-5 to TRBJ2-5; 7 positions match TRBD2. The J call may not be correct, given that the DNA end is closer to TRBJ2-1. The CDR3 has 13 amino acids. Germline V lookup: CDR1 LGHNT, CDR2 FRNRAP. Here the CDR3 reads CASGLSGVNEQFF. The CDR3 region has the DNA TGTGCTAGTGGTTTGAGCGGGGTCAATGAGCAGTTCTTC.

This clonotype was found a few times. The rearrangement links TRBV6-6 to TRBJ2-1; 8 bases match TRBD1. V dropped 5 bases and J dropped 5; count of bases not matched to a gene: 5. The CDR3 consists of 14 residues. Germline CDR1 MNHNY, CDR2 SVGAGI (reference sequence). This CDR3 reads CASSGRGQNNEQFF. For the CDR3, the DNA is TGTGCCAGCAGTGGCAGGGGGCAGAACAATGAGCAGTTCTTC.

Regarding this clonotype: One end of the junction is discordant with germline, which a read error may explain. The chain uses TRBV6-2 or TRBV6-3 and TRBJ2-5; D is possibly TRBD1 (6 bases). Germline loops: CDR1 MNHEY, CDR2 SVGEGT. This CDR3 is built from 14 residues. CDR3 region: CASTIGPTQGTQHF. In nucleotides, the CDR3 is TGTGCCAGCACCATCGGGCCCACCCAGGGGACCCAGCACTTC.

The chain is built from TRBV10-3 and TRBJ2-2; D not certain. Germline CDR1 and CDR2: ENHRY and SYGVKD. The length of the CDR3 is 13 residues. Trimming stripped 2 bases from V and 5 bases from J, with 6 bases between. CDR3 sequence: CAISESITGELFF. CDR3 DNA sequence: TGTGCCATCAGTGAGAGCATTACCGGGGAGCTGTTTTTT.

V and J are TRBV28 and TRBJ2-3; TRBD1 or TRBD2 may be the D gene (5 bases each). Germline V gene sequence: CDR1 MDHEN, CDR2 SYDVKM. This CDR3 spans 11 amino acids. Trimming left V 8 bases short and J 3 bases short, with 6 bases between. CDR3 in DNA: TGTGCCAGCTGGGGGACAGATACGCAGTATTTT. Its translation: CASWGTDTQYF.

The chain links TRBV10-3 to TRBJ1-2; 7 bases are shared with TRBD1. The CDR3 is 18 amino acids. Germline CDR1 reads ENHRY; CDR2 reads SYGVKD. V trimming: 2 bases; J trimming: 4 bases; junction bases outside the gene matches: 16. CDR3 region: CAISERRQGNSVSYGYTF. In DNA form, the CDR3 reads TGTGCCATCAGTGAGAGGAGACAGGGTAATTCCGTGAGCTATGGCTACACCTTC.

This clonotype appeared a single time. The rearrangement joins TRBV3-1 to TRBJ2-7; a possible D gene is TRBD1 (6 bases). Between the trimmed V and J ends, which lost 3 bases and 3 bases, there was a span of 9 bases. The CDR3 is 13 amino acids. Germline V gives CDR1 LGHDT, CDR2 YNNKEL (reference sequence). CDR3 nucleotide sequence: TGTGCCAGCAGCCATGAGGACAGCTACGAGCAGTACTTC. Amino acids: CASSHEDSYEQYF.

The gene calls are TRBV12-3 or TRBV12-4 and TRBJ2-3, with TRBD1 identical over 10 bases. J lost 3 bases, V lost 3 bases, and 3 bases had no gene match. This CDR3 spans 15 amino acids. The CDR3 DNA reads TGTGCCAGCAGTTTCGGGACAGGGGAGACAGATACGCAGTATTTT. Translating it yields CASSFGTGETDTQYF.

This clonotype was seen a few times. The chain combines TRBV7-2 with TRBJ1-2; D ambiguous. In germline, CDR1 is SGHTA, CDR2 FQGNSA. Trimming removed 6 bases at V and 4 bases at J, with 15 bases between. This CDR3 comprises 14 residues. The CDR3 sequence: CASRGQSLSYGYTF. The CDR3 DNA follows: TGTGCCAGCAGAGGGCAGTCCCTTTCCTATGGCTACACCTTC.

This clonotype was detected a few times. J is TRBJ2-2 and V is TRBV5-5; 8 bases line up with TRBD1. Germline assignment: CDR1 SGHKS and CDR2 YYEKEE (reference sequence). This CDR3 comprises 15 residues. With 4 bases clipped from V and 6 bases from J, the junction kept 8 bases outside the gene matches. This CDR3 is CASSPRQGWAGELFF. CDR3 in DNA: TGTGCCAGCAGCCCCCGACAGGGGTGGGCCGGGGAGCTGTTTTTT.

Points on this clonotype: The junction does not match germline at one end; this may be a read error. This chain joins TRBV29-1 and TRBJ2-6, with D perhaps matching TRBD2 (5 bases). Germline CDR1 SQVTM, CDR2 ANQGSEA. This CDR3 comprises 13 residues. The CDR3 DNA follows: TGTAGCGTTCAGATCTCTGGGGCCAACGTCCTGACTTTC. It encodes CSVQISGANVLTF.

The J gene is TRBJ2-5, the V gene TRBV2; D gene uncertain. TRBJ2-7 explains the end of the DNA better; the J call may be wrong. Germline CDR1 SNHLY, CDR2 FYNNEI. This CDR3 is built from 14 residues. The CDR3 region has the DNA TGTGCCAGCAGTGGGGTGGGTTTTAGGTACGAGCAGTACTTC. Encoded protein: CASSGVGFRYEQYF.

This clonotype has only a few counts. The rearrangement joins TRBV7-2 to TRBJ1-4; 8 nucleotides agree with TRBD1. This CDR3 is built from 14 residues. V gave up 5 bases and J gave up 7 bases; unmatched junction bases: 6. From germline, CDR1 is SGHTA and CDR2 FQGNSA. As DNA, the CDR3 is TGTGCCAGCAGCCCTAGGACAGGGAGTGAAAAACTGTTTTTT. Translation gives CASSPRTGSEKLFF.

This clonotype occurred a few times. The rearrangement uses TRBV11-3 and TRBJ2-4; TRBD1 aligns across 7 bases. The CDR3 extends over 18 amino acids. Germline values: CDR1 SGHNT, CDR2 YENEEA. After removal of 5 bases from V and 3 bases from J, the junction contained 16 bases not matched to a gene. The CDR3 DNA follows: TGTGCCAGCAGCCACGATTCCATACAGGGGACAGTCAAAAACATTCAGTACTTC. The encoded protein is CASSHDSIQGTVKNIQYF.

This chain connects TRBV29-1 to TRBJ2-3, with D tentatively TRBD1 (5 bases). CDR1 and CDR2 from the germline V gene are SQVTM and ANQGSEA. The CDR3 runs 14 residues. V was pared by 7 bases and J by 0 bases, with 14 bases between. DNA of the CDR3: TGCAGCGCTGGTACAGGTCCAAGCACAGATACGCAGTATTTT. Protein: CSAGTGPSTDTQYF.

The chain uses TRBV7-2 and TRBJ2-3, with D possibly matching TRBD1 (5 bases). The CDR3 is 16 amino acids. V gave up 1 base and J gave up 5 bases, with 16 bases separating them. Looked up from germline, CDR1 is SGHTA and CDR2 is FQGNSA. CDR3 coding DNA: TGTGCCAGCAGCTTAGTTCGCCAGGGTGGTTTAGATACGCAGTATTTT. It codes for CASSLVRQGGLDTQYF.

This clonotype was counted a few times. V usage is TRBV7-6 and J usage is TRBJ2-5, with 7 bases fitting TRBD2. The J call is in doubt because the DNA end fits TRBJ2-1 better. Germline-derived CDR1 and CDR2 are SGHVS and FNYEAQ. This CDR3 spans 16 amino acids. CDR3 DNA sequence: TGTGCCAGCAGCTTAAAGGCCGGGACTACCGTTAATGAGCAGTTCTTC. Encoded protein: CASSLKAGTTVNEQFF.

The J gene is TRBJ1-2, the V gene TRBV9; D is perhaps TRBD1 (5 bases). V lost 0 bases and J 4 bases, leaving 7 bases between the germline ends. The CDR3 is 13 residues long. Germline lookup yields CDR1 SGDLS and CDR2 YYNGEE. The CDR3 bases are TGTGCCAGCAGCGTAGTGGACACCTATGGCTACACCTTC. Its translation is CASSVVDTYGYTF. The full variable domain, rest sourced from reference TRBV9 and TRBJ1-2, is DSGVTQTPKHLITATGQRVTLRCSPRSGDLSVYWYQQSLDQGLQFLIQYYNGEERAKGNILERFSAQQFPDLHSELNLSSLELGDSALYFCASSVVDTYGYTFGSGTRLTVV.

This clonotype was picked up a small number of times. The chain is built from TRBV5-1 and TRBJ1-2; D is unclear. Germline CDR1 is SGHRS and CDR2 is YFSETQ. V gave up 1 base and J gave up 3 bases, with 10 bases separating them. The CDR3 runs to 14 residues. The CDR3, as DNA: TGCGCCAGCAGCTTGCTCCCAGGACACTATGGCTACACCTTC. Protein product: CASSLLPGHYGYTF.

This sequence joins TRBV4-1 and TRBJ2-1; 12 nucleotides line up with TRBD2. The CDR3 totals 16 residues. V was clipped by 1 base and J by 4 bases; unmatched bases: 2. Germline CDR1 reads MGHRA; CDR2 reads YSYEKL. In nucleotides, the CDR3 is TGCGCCAGCAGCCAAGGCGGGACTAGCGGGTACAATGAGCAGTTCTTC. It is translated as CASSQGGTSGYNEQFF.

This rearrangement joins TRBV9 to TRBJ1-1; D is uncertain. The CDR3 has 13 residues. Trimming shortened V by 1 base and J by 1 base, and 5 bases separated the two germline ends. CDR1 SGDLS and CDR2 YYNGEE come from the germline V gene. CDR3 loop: CASSVNPNTEAFF. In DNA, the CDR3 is TGTGCCAGCAGCGTAAATCCGAACACTGAAGCTTTCTTT. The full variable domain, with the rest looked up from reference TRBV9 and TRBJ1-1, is DSGVTQTPKHLITATGQRVTLRCSPRSGDLSVYWYQQSLDQGLQFLIQYYNGEERAKGNILERFSAQQFPDLHSELNLSSLELGDSALYFCASSVNPNTEAFFGQGTRLTVV.

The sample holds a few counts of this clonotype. The CDR3 DNA reads TGTGCCACCCAAAAAGGCAACAATCAGCCCCAGCATTTT. Translated, it gives CATQKGNNQPQHF. The V and J genes are TRBV6-2 or TRBV6-3 and TRBJ1-5; D remains ambiguous. The CDR3 runs 13 residues. Trimming cost V 10 bases and J 3 bases, with 13 bases left between them. In germline, CDR1 is MNHEY, CDR2 SVGEGT.